What follows describes a single T cell receptor beta chain. This clonotype counts as medium-sized (0.01 to 0.1%). The antigen it recognizes is unknown. It has no much larger one-base neighbor in the sample; base qualities were not kept. The data stem from a study of molecular identifiers for immune sequencing clone quantification (dated by TCRdb to 2016 to 2018). About the investigation overall: For a replicate experiment, RNA from approximately 20,000 or 100,000 naive CD8 T cells was divided into five aliquots, and four of the five aliquots were sequenced. The study was a methods study using CD8 T cells to benchmark molecular-identifier clustering-based TCR repertoire sequencing (MIDCIRS) and TCR RNA copy counting. The full study reports these points: When barcode sub-clustering was left out, chimeric consensus sequences inflated TCR diversity, with chimeras reaching as high as 47%. Modeling indicated roughly 3.3 TCR RNA copies recovered per cell, compared with 9 to 10 by digital PCR, which implies a capture efficiency of 25% to 35%. Highly expanded clone sizes could be underestimated if identical TCR molecules share a barcode. The naive libraries included spiked-in Jurkat TCR RNA (roughly nine copies' worth), and this RNA is not part of the donor repertoire. In CMV-specific effector cells, clones with more than 20 RNA copies contained over 97% of molecules, whereas in naive cells such clones contained under 1% of molecules. Spiked-in Jurkat TCR RNA equal to a single cell's worth was reported to be detectable even within 1,100,000 naive CD8 T cells.

Taken from the germline V gene, the CDR1 and CDR2 loops are ENHRY and SYGVKD. V gives up 2 bases and J gives up 0 bases, and the segment between their germline ends measures 18 bases. Counted from cysteine to phenylalanine, this CDR3 has 18 amino acids. This entry keeps only the CDR3 DNA: 54 bases, framed from base 1. Libraries of naive CD8 T cells were built from 20,000 to 1,000,000 sorted cells, with 10%, 30% or 50% of the purified RNA used. Naive CD8 T cells, defined as CD8+CD4-CCR7+CD45RA+, were FACS-sorted into RLT Plus buffer on a BD FACSAria II. More than 8 TCR copies' worth of Jurkat RNA were spiked into about 19,000-1,000,000 naive CD8 T cell samples to test detection sensitivity. Enrichment of CD8 T cells was done with RosetteSep CD8+ T Cell Enrichment Cocktail plus Ficoll-Paque, and ACK red cell lysis came afterward. Libraries came from PCR. TCRdb records Illumina HiSeq 4000 as the sequencer. Preparation of bulk TCR libraries followed a previously described approach, with the TCR primers listed in Table S5. Purification of total RNA was performed with the Qiagen AllPrep DNA/RNA kit. Before analysis, reads from multiple sequencing runs of the same library were pooled. Regarding the original processing steps: Reads were retained only if an exact TCR constant sequence was present, and the retained reads were trimmed to 150 nt and grouped according to their 12-nt molecular barcodes. Reads within each barcode group were sub-clustered using a 15% Levenshtein threshold, and quality-weighted consensus sequences were constructed for each RNA molecule. Non-functional sequences were removed, as were lower-count sequences one edit away from another. Based on fitting two negative binomial distributions, any barcode sub-cluster with under 20% of the maximum read count was discarded. In-frame beta chains were kept once TCRdb had trimmed the public reads at Q25 with fastp and called clones with MiXCR. Identical CDR3 proteins give one entry, which carries the most common genes and DNA. TCRdb assigned the V and J calls; the authors' analysis was not used. This sample is represented by 9,500 to 15,000 distinct CDR3 sequences; around 19% of them were singletons. The top ten hold 1.3% to 1.5% of the sample.

Rearrangement joined TRBV10-3 to TRBJ2-3; the D segment could be TRBD2, given 5 matching bases. Input material: naive CD8+ T cells from blood, with Jurkat cell RNA spiked in. The sample's cell subset or site, from its label and the paper: FACS-sorted CD8+CD4-CCR7+CD45RA+ naive T cells. This clonotype originated in a human donor in good health. Some libraries in this study had Jurkat cell RNA spiked in. At the DNA level, the sequence is TGTGCCATCAGTGAGCCCGCGGCTAGCCTTACTAGCACAGATACGCAGTATTTT. Its coded protein is CAISEPAASLTSTDTQYF.